Here is one TCR beta chain with its context. The data are from a study of metastatic and nonmetastatic thyroid tumors. No treatment had been given to any patient before thyroid surgery. Trimming cost V 3 bases and J 4 bases, with 13 bases left between them. The CDR3 sequence is 15 residues long. Germline CDR1 is SGHNT and CDR2 is YENEEA. TCRdb re-clonotyped the PCR reads through MiXCR. The top ten clones hold less than 25% of a sample with about 7,000 clones, 39% of them seen once. The clonotype originates from a female donor with papillary thyroid cancer or a benign thyroid nodule (not recorded which). Some clones in this sample may be carry-over from other donors' samples. The sample comprised tumor tissue. This rearrangement joins TRBV11-3 to TRBJ1-3; D might be TRBD1 (5 bases). As DNA, the CDR3 is TGTGCCAGCAGCTTTCAGGGTTCAGCAGGAAACACCATATATTTT. Its protein product is CASSFQGSAGNTIYF. The full variable domain, with the rest looked up from reference TRBV11-3 and TRBJ1-3, is EAGVVQSPRYKIIEKKQPVAFWCNPISGHNTLYWYLQNLGQGPELLIRYENEEAVDDSQLPKDRFSAERLKGVDSTLKIQPAELGDSAVYLCASSFQGSAGNTIYFGEGSWLTVV.